The 20 T cell receptor beta chains listed next were all sequenced from one sample in a study of cytomegalovirus exposure and HLA in healthy donors. Researchers ran the PCR with 60 Vbeta and 13 Jbeta primers. This table comes from immunoSEQ multiplex PCR, and its TCRdb copy is limited to in-frame clones, with some not included. The table has 110,000 to 150,000 clones, 80% seen once. The sample comprised PBMCs. The origin of the receptors is a man in his forties in good health and CMV-seronegative.

This clone was counted once. V is TRBV6-1 and J is TRBJ1-2, with 10 bases aligning to TRBD1. The CDR3 extends over 13 amino acids. The J segment lost 3 bases and the V segment lost 8 bases, leaving 3 bases of the junction unmatched. CDR1 MNHNS and CDR2 SASEGT come from the germline V gene. Written as DNA, the CDR3 is TGTGCCAGCCGGGACAGGGGATACTATGGCTACACCTTC. The encoded protein is CASRDRGYYGYTF.

This sequence joins TRBV5-1 and TRBJ1-2, with 10 bases that match TRBD1. V shed 3 bases, J shed 7 bases, and the junction held 12 bases outside the gene matches. The length of the CDR3 is 16 residues. CDR1 is SGHRS, CDR2 YFSETQ, per germline. The CDR3 reads CASSWGLTGGQSGYTF. The DNA of the CDR3 is TGCGCCAGCAGCTGGGGCCTGACAGGGGGCCAATCTGGCTACACCTTC. The full variable domain, its missing parts supplied by reference TRBV5-1 and TRBJ1-2, is KAGVTQTPRYLIKTRGQQVTLSCSPISGHRSVSWYQQTPGQGLQFLFEYFSETQRNKGNFPGRFSGRQFSNSRSEMNVSTLELGDSALYLCASSWGLTGGQSGYTFGSGTRLTVV.

The chain combines TRBV9 with TRBJ2-5; D may be TRBD2 (7 bases). V was shortened by 0 bases and J by 0 bases, with 12 bases between the two germline ends. The CDR3 is made up of 16 amino acids. Germline V gives CDR1 SGDLS, CDR2 YYNGEE. CDR3 amino acids: CASSVGGGAYQETQYF. The DNA for the CDR3 is TGTGCCAGCAGCGTAGGGGGGGGCGCCTACCAAGAGACCCAGTACTTC. The full variable domain, in which reference TRBV9 and TRBJ2-5 provide the parts outside the CDR3, is DSGVTQTPKHLITATGQRVTLRCSPRSGDLSVYWYQQSLDQGLQFLIQYYNGEERAKGNILERFSAQQFPDLHSELNLSSLELGDSALYFCASSVGGGAYQETQYFGPGTRLLVL.

In DNA, the CDR3 is TGTGCCAGCAGCCCCTATGCAGGTTACACCGGGGAGCTGTTTTTT. This sequence encodes CASSPYAGYTGELFF. This sequence joins TRBV27 and TRBJ2-2; no clear D. This CDR3 is built from 15 residues. Looked up from germline, CDR1 is MNHEY and CDR2 is SMNVEV (reference sequence). V shed 6 bases and J shed 3 bases, with 14 bases lying between them.

The chain combines TRBV18 with TRBJ1-4; TRBD1 might be the D (5 bases). Germline lookup yields CDR1 KGHSH and CDR2 LQKENI. The V and J ends lost 1 base and 2 bases respectively, with 8 bases between them. This CDR3 region has 15 residues. The CDR3, as DNA: TGTGCCAGCTCACCACGGGGGAGGACTAATGAAAAACTGTTTTTT. Translation gives CASSPRGRTNEKLFF.

The gene calls are TRBV5-1 and TRBJ1-6; D possibly corresponds to TRBD1 (5 bases). CDR1 and CDR2 (germline): SGHRS, YFSETQ. This CDR3 region has 14 residues. Trimming cost V 5 bases and J 8 bases, with 14 bases left between them. CDR3 nucleotide sequence: TGCGCCAGCAGGTCTCAGGGTGGGGATTCACCCCTCCACTTT. Its protein is CASRSQGGDSPLHF.

This chain uses TRBV28 with TRBJ1-3; D ambiguous. Per the germline V gene, CDR1 is MDHEN and CDR2 is SYDVKM. V lost 6 bases to trimming and J lost 0 bases, with 12 bases between them. This CDR3 is 15 amino acids long. The CDR3 DNA follows: TGTGCCAGCAGACTCGGGGTTCTCTCTGGAAACACCATATATTTT. Its protein product is CASRLGVLSGNTIYF.

The J gene is TRBJ2-2, the V gene TRBV11-3, with D possibly matching TRBD1 (6 bases). The CDR3 is made up of 15 amino acids. Germline assignment: CDR1 SGHNT and CDR2 YENEEA. The V and J ends lost 0 bases and 7 bases respectively, with 12 bases between them. DNA for the CDR3: TGTGCCAGCAGCTTAGATGTGGGGGCCTTCGGGGAGCTGTTTTTT. This encodes CASSLDVGAFGELFF.

The V call is TRBV5-4, the J call TRBJ2-2; 7 positions agree with TRBD1. V lost 3 bases and J lost 0; bases outside the gene matches: 2. Looked up from germline, CDR1 is SGHNT and CDR2 is YYREEE (reference sequence). CDR3 length equals 15 residues. CDR3 region: CASSSGTANTGELFF. Here the CDR3 DNA reads TGTGCCAGCAGCTCCGGGACAGCGAACACCGGGGAGCTGTTTTTT.

The V gene is TRBV2, the J gene TRBJ1-1; TRBD1 agrees at 8 bases. This CDR3 comprises 13 residues. Germline V gene lookup returns CDR1 SNHLY and CDR2 FYNNEI. V shed 6 bases, J shed 4 bases, and the junction held 4 bases outside the gene matches. In DNA, the CDR3 is TGTGCCAGCAGGGCAGACAGGGGCACTGAAGCTTTCTTT. It encodes CASRADRGTEAFF.

This clone was seen a handful of times. V and J are TRBV28 and TRBJ1-6; TRBD1 is a possible D gene (6 bases). V shed 2 bases and J shed 10 bases, with 21 bases lying between them. CDR3 size: 17 residues. The V gene's germline CDR1 is MDHEN and CDR2 SYDVKM. The CDR3 is CASSLPTGQTFNSPLHF. CDR3 DNA sequence: TGTGCCAGCAGTTTACCTACTGGACAGACCTTTAACTCACCCCTCCACTTT.

The J gene is TRBJ2-3, the V gene TRBV11-2; 7 bases line up with TRBD1. Losses at the gene ends were 2 bases for V and 1 base for J; bases not matched to a gene: 9. This CDR3 spans 17 amino acids. Germline-derived CDR1 and CDR2 are SGHAT and FQNNGV. This chain's CDR3 is CASSLLGRGSRTDTQYF. The CDR3 DNA sequence: TGTGCCAGCAGCTTATTGGGCAGGGGGTCCCGCACAGATACGCAGTATTTT.

J is TRBJ2-7 and V is TRBV27; 7 bases map to TRBD1. Germline assignment: CDR1 MNHEY and CDR2 SMNVEV (reference sequence). The CDR3 has 13 residues. V lost 2 bases, J lost 4 bases, and 2 bases stayed unmatched. CDR3 sequence (DNA): TGTGCCAGCAGTTTAGAACAGGGGTACGAGCAGTACTTC. This gives the protein CASSLEQGYEQYF.

The chain carries TRBV30 and TRBJ2-7; D remains ambiguous. Between the trimmed V and J ends, which lost 3 bases and 1 base, there was a span of 10 bases. CDR1 GTSNPN and CDR2 SVGIG come from the germline V gene (reference sequence). CDR3 length: 13 amino acids. CDR3 in amino acids: CAWRSPGSYEQYF. The CDR3 DNA reads as TGTGCCTGGAGATCTCCCGGTTCCTACGAGCAGTACTTC.

Concerning this clone: Other nucleotide sequences in the sample specify the same CDR3. The chain uses TRBV5-1 and TRBJ2-7; TRBD1 is a possible D gene (6 bases). V was clipped by 4 bases and J by 3 bases, with 8 bases between them. The CDR3 extends over 12 amino acids. Germline CDR1 and CDR2: SGHRS and YFSETQ. The CDR3 protein is CASSLGGYEQYF. CDR3 nucleotides: TGCGCCAGCAGCCTAGGGGGCTACGAGCAGTACTTC.

The CDR3 spells CASSGGQGPYNEQFF. The CDR3 DNA reads as TGTGCCAGTAGCGGGGGACAGGGACCCTACAATGAGCAGTTCTTC. The rearrangement joins TRBV19 to TRBJ2-1, with 9 bases aligning to TRBD1. Germline V gives CDR1 LNHDA, CDR2 SQIVND (reference sequence). The CDR3 has 15 residues. The ends lost 6 bases at V and 2 bases at J; junction bases unmatched: 5.

The chain carries TRBV10-3 and TRBJ1-2; TRBD1 aligns across 9 bases. Germline CDR1 and CDR2: ENHRY and SYGVKD. The CDR3 totals 14 residues. V lost 3 bases to trimming and J lost 5 bases; unmatched junction nucleotides: 4. The chain's CDR3 is CAISDRTGAYGYTF. CDR3 bases: TGTGCCATCAGTGACAGGACAGGGGCATATGGCTACACCTTC.

In regard to this clone: Compared with germline, one end of the junction differs, possibly owing to a read error. V usage is TRBV7-9 and J usage is TRBJ1-6; TRBD1 is a possible D gene (6 bases). The V gene's germline CDR1 is SEHNR and CDR2 FQNEAQ (reference sequence). This CDR3 has 14 amino acids. The DNA of the CDR3 is TGTGCCAGCAGCTTAATACAGGGCTTTTCACTCCTCCACTTT. Encoded protein: CASSLIQGFSLLHF.

V usage is TRBV5-8 and J usage is TRBJ1-1, with D perhaps TRBD1 (6 bases). This CDR3 is 14 amino acids long. Germline loops: CDR1 SGHTS, CDR2 YDEGEE. Between the trimmed V and J ends, which lost 0 bases and 4 bases, there was a span of 10 bases. The DNA for the CDR3 is TGTGCCAGCAGCTTGGTAGGGGGTGGCACTGAAGCTTTCTTT. Encoded protein: CASSLVGGGTEAFF.

The genes are TRBV6-5 and TRBJ1-6; D perhaps matches TRBD1 (6 bases). Trimming removed 2 bases at V and 5 bases at J, with 10 bases between. The CDR3 has 15 amino acids. From germline, CDR1 is MNHEY and CDR2 SVGAGI. CDR3 nucleotides: TGTGCCAGCAGTTACCAGGACAGTAATAATTCACCCCTCCACTTT. It specifies CASSYQDSNNSPLHF.